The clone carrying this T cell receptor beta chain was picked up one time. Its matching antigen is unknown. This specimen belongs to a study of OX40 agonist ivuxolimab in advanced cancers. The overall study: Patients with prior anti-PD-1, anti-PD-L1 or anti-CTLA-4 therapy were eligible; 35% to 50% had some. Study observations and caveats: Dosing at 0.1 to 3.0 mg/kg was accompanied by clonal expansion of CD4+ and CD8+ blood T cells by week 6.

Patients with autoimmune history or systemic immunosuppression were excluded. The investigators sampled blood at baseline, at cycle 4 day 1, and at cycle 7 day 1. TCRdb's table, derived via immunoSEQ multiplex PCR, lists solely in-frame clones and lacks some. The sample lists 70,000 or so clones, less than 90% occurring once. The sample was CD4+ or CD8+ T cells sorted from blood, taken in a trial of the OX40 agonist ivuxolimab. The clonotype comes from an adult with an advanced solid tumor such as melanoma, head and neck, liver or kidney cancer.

The DNA of the CDR3 is TGTGCCAGCAGCCCTGGGACTAGCGGGGACGGGGAGCTGTTTTTT. Translated, it gives CASSPGTSGDGELFF. V and J are TRBV11-3 and TRBJ2-2; 13 bases are shared with TRBD2. The V segment lost 5 bases and the J segment 7 bases; nucleotides outside the gene matches: 4. CDR3 length: 15 amino acids. Germline V lookup: CDR1 SGHNT, CDR2 YENEEA.